One sample yielded the 32 T cell receptor beta chains listed below, sequenced in a study of T cell responses to AZD1222 COVID-19 vaccine. Here immunoSEQ multiplex PCR was the method, and the copy in TCRdb shows in-frame clones only, minus some. Altogether some 110,000 clones are present, around nine tenths being singletons, with the ten largest covering 2% to 3%. Sequenced material: peripheral blood, taken on day 0 of AZD1222 vaccination. These receptors were collected from an adult in good health.

V and J are TRBV5-4 and TRBJ2-7; D perhaps matches TRBD2 (6 bases). V was clipped by 0 bases and J by 6 bases, with 10 bases between them. Germline values: CDR1 SGHNT, CDR2 YYREEE (reference sequence). The CDR3 is 13 amino acids. CDR3 sequence: CASSLEGRGEQYF. The CDR3 DNA reads as TGTGCCAGCAGCTTGGAGGGGCGGGGCGAGCAGTACTTC.

CDR3 in DNA: TGCGCCAGCGGTACGGGGGATTCACCCCTCCACTTT. As protein: CASGTGDSPLHF. This chain links TRBV5-1 with TRBJ1-6; D possibly corresponds to TRBD1 (5 bases). Germline V CDR1 and CDR2: SGHRS, YFSETQ. The CDR3 sequence is 12 residues long. V was shortened by 7 bases and J by 8 bases, with 10 bases between the two germline ends.

The sample holds a few counts of this clone. The chain uses TRBV28 and TRBJ2-3; 8 bases fit TRBD2. Germline CDR1 and CDR2: MDHEN and SYDVKM. The ends lost 6 bases at V and 4 bases at J; junction bases unmatched: 24. The CDR3 is 20 residues long. The CDR3 coding sequence is TGTGCCAGCAGAGGAACAATTGGGGGAGAGCGGGAGCTGGGCGCAGATACGCAGTATTTT. It encodes CASRGTIGGERELGADTQYF.

This clone came up a few times. The chain carries TRBV19 and TRBJ2-3, with 11 bases identical to TRBD2. Per the germline V gene, CDR1 is LNHDA and CDR2 is SQIVND (reference sequence). J was trimmed by 1 base and V by 6 bases; bases with no gene match: 6. CDR3 size: 16 residues. CDR3: CASSLKTSGGTDTQYF. The DNA of the CDR3 is TGTGCCAGTAGCCTGAAGACTAGCGGGGGCACAGATACGCAGTATTTT.

The chain recombines TRBV29-1 with TRBJ2-5; 8 nucleotides align to TRBD2. Germline assignment: CDR1 SQVTM and CDR2 ANQGSEA. The V gene end was trimmed by 4 bases and the J gene end by 5 bases; junction bases not matched to a gene: 6. CDR3 size: 13 residues. The CDR3 loop reads CSVVAGGLETQYF. CDR3 DNA: TGCAGCGTTGTGGCGGGAGGTTTGGAGACCCAGTACTTC.

This clone has only one observation. The chain employs TRBV24-1 and TRBJ2-1; 8 nucleotides line up with TRBD1. This CDR3 contains 16 residues. V lost 2 bases to trimming and J lost 1 base; unmatched junction nucleotides: 3. Germline assignment: CDR1 KGHDR and CDR2 SFDVKD. For the CDR3, the DNA is TGTGCCACCAGTGATTACAGGGGGACGTCCTACAATGAGCAGTTCTTC. Its protein is CATSDYRGTSYNEQFF.

The J gene is TRBJ2-1, the V gene TRBV5-8; TRBD1 matches at 7 bases. Per germline, CDR1 SGHTS and CDR2 YDEGEE. V was pared by 5 bases and J by 0 bases, with 5 bases of the junction left unmatched. This CDR3 is built from 15 residues. Written as DNA, the CDR3 is TGTGCCAGCAGAAAGACAGGGAGCTCCTACAATGAGCAGTTCTTC. Translation gives CASRKTGSSYNEQFF.

This clone was recorded a few times. The chain combines TRBV6-4 with TRBJ1-5; TRBD1 is a possible D gene (5 bases). V lost 0 bases to trimming and J lost 2 bases, with 5 bases between them. The CDR3 consists of 14 residues. Germline V CDR1 and CDR2: MRHNA, SNTAGT. The CDR3 here is CASSDSGGNQPQHF. CDR3 DNA sequence: TGTGCCAGCAGTGACTCAGGGGGCAATCAGCCCCAGCATTTT.

This rearrangement joins TRBV24-1 to TRBJ2-1, with TRBD1 matching 9 bases. Trimming removed 7 bases from V and 6 bases from J; junction bases left unmatched: 6. CDR1 KGHDR and CDR2 SFDVKD come from the germline V gene. The CDR3 spans 14 residues. The CDR3 DNA follows: TGTGCCACCAGCATACAGGGGGCAGGCAATGAGCAGTTCTTC. It translates to CATSIQGAGNEQFF.

The V call is TRBV7-9, the J call TRBJ2-5; 7 bases are shared with TRBD2. Per the germline V gene, CDR1 is SEHNR and CDR2 is FQNEAQ (reference sequence). The J segment lost 3 bases and the V segment lost 0 bases, leaving 4 bases of the junction unmatched. This CDR3 is built from 15 residues. DNA for the CDR3: TGTGCCAGCAGCTTAGCGTGGGACTACAAAGAGACCCAGTACTTC. This codes for CASSLAWDYKETQYF.

This chain uses TRBV6-4 with TRBJ2-5; the match to TRBD2 covers 12 bases. Losses at the gene ends were 6 bases for V and 5 bases for J; bases not matched to a gene: 7. The germline V gene encodes CDR1 MRHNA and CDR2 SNTAGT. The CDR3 sequence is 15 residues long. Here the CDR3 reads CASSATSGGGETQYF. For the CDR3, the DNA is TGTGCCAGCAGCGCGACTAGCGGGGGAGGGGAGACCCAGTACTTC.

The chain is built from TRBV28 and TRBJ2-2, with a possible D match to TRBD2 (6 bases). V was shortened by 6 bases and J by 2 bases, with 10 bases between the two germline ends. This CDR3 is 14 amino acids long. CDR1 is MDHEN and CDR2 is SYDVKM in the germline V gene. The CDR3 nucleotides read TGTGCCAGCAGGGGGGACTCAAACACCGGGGAGCTGTTTTTT. Protein sequence: CASRGDSNTGELFF.

The V call is TRBV5-1, the J call TRBJ2-1; 10 nucleotides line up with TRBD1. The V segment lost 0 bases and the J segment 10 bases; nucleotides outside the gene matches: 10. This CDR3 region has 16 residues. CDR1 is SGHRS and CDR2 is YFSETQ in the germline V gene. The CDR3 spells CASSLGEGQGSKEQFF. The CDR3 DNA follows: TGCGCCAGCAGCTTGGGGGAGGGACAGGGGTCGAAGGAGCAGTTCTTC.

This clone was counted only a few times. The V call is TRBV18, the J call TRBJ1-4; D gene ambiguous. Trimming took off 6 bases at V and 2 bases at J, with 13 bases between the two ends. Germline assignment: CDR1 KGHSH and CDR2 LQKENI. The CDR3 sequence is 15 residues long. The CDR3 DNA reads TGTGCCAGCTCTCTAAACCGGGCCACTAATGAAAAACTGTTTTTT. Translation gives CASSLNRATNEKLFF.

This sequence joins TRBV3-1 (or the pseudogene TRBV3-2) and TRBJ1-2; D perhaps matches TRBD1 (5 bases). CDR3 length equals 14 residues. V was trimmed by 4 bases and J by 2 bases, leaving 11 bases between them. CDR1 LGHDT and CDR2 YNNKEL come from the germline V gene (reference sequence). The CDR3 nucleotides read TGTGCCAGCAGCCGGGGCAGACCAAACTATGGCTACACCTTC. It yields the protein CASSRGRPNYGYTF.

V gene TRBV10-3 combines with J gene TRBJ2-1, with unresolved D. Germline V CDR1 and CDR2: ENHRY, SYGVKD. V gave up 4 bases and J gave up 0 bases, with 13 bases separating them. The CDR3 runs 16 residues. CDR3 sequence reads: CAISGSPESSYNEQFF. In DNA form, the CDR3 reads TGTGCCATCAGTGGATCCCCTGAGAGCTCCTACAATGAGCAGTTCTTC.

The chain recombines TRBV19 with TRBJ1-1; TRBD1 matches at 8 bases. This CDR3 contains 13 residues. Germline V CDR1 and CDR2: LNHDA, SQIVND (reference sequence). V shed 9 bases, J shed 8 bases, and the junction held 11 bases outside the gene matches. Here the CDR3 DNA reads TGTGCCAGCATTACAGGGGGAAGGACGGAAGCTTTCTTT. This encodes CASITGGRTEAFF.

This clone was observed once. The chain links TRBV27 to TRBJ1-5; D gene ambiguous. Trimming left V 3 bases short and J 3 bases short, with 6 bases between. The CDR3 is 13 amino acids. CDR1 is MNHEY and CDR2 is SMNVEV in the germline V gene (reference sequence). The CDR3 DNA sequence: TGTGCCAGCAGTTTTTCATACAATCAGCCCCAGCATTTT. The encoded protein is CASSFSYNQPQHF.

V gene TRBV5-1 combines with J gene TRBJ2-2; D might be TRBD1 (5 bases). Between the trimmed V and J ends, which lost 2 bases and 3 bases, there was a span of 14 bases. The germline CDR1 and CDR2 sequences are SGHRS and YFSETQ. The CDR3 totals 16 residues. The DNA for the CDR3 is TGCGCCAGCAGCTTTACGAGCAGGGTGGACACCGGGGAGCTGTTTTTT. It translates to CASSFTSRVDTGELFF.

This clone was counted a few times. The chain couples TRBV11-2 to TRBJ2-5; D is possibly TRBD1 (6 bases). The CDR3 extends over 15 amino acids. Germline lookup yields CDR1 SGHAT and CDR2 FQNNGV. Trimming shortened V by 1 base and J by 2 bases, and 11 bases separated the two germline ends. CDR3 nucleotide sequence: TGTGCCAGCAGCTTAGGCAGGGGAGTACAAGAGACCCAGTACTTC. Its translation is CASSLGRGVQETQYF.

The J gene is TRBJ2-3, the V gene TRBV24-1; weak D call: TRBD2 (6 bases). V lost 6 bases, J lost 0 bases, and 9 bases lay in between. Germline assignment: CDR1 KGHDR and CDR2 SFDVKD. This CDR3 spans 14 amino acids. This CDR3 reads CATSSGGSTDTQYF. The CDR3, as DNA: TGTGCCACCAGTTCCGGAGGGAGCACAGATACGCAGTATTTT.

This chain joins TRBV5-4 and TRBJ2-1; 14 bases are shared with TRBD2. With 0 bases clipped from V and 4 bases from J, the junction kept 6 bases outside the gene matches. This CDR3 is built from 18 residues. CDR1 is SGHNT, CDR2 YYREEE, per germline (reference sequence). In nucleotides, the CDR3 is TGTGCCAGCAGCTTGGGAGGACTAGCGGGGGGACGTTACAATGAGCAGTTCTTC. Residues: CASSLGGLAGGRYNEQFF.

The chain combines TRBV15 with TRBJ2-4; 7 bases match TRBD1. The length of the CDR3 is 17 residues. V lost 5 bases, J lost 4 bases, and 14 bases stayed unmatched. Germline lookup yields CDR1 LNHNV and CDR2 YYDKDF (reference sequence). CDR3 DNA: TGTGCCACCAGCTACTCCGGACCGGACAGGTTGAAAAACATTCAGTACTTC. It encodes CATSYSGPDRLKNIQYF.

This chain joins TRBV20-1 and TRBJ1-2; a possible D gene is TRBD1 (6 bases). CDR3 size: 14 residues. The germline CDR1 and CDR2 sequences are DFQATT and SNEGSKA (reference sequence). Trimming stripped 3 bases from V and 4 bases from J, with 15 bases between. As DNA, the CDR3 is TGCAGTGCTAGTCTGAAAACAGGGATCTATGGCTACACCTTC. It encodes CSASLKTGIYGYTF.

The chain has TRBV28 and TRBJ2-5, with 9 bases matching TRBD2. The germline V gene encodes CDR1 MDHEN and CDR2 SYDVKM. The V segment lost 2 bases and the J segment 5 bases; nucleotides outside the gene matches: 6. This CDR3 contains 15 residues. CDR3 nucleotides: TGTGCCAGCAGTTTAGCGGGAGGGTCCAGGGAGACCCAGTACTTC. It codes for CASSLAGGSRETQYF. Together with reference TRBV28 and TRBJ2-5, the CDR3 gives the full variable domain: DVKVTQSSRYLVKRTGEKVFLECVQDMDHENMFWYRQDPGLGLRLIYFSYDVKMKEKGDIPEGYSVSREKKERFSLILESASTNQTSMYLCASSLAGGSRETQYFGPGTRLLVL.

This clone was detected a few times. The rearrangement joins TRBV7-6 to TRBJ1-3; perhaps TRBD1 as D (5 bases). The CDR3 totals 17 residues. The germline gives CDR1 SGHVS, CDR2 FNYEAQ. V shed 2 bases and J shed 0 bases, with 14 bases lying between them. The CDR3 loop reads CASSLMSGGISGNTIYF. The CDR3 coding sequence is TGTGCCAGCAGCTTAATGTCGGGGGGAATCTCTGGAAACACCATATATTTT.

The chain employs TRBV6-5 and TRBJ2-7; 9 nucleotides agree with TRBD1. The CDR3 spans 13 residues. The J segment lost 2 bases and the V segment lost 8 bases, leaving 4 bases of the junction unmatched. The germline V gene has CDR1 MNHEY and CDR2 SVGAGI. The CDR3 DNA is TGTGCCAGCCAGACAGGGGGACCCTACGAGCAGTACTTC. As protein: CASQTGGPYEQYF.

The chain couples TRBV5-4 to TRBJ1-2; D unresolved. Germline V lookup: CDR1 SGHNT, CDR2 YYREEE (reference sequence). The V end lost 4 bases, the J end lost 3 bases, and 16 bases lay between the germline ends. This CDR3 comprises 15 residues. The CDR3 loop reads CASSLSTGQDYGYTF. The CDR3 region has the DNA TGTGCCAGCAGCCTTTCAACGGGTCAGGACTATGGCTACACCTTC.

The rearrangement joins TRBV5-4 to TRBJ2-7, with 7 bases identical to TRBD1. V trimming: 5 bases; J trimming: 11 bases; junction bases outside the gene matches: 19. This CDR3 spans 15 amino acids. Germline V lookup: CDR1 SGHNT, CDR2 YYREEE (reference sequence). CDR3 DNA: TGTGCCAGCAGTTTAGGGTCGACAGGGCCCCGACCCGAGTACTTC. Amino acid sequence: CASSLGSTGPRPEYF.

The chain recombines TRBV20-1 with TRBJ2-5; D unresolved. The CDR3 runs to 11 residues. CDR1 is DFQATT, CDR2 SNEGSKA, per germline (reference sequence). V was pared by 3 bases and J by 2 bases, with 4 bases between. CDR3 loop: CSASWQETQYF. DNA of the CDR3: TGCAGTGCTAGTTGGCAAGAGACCCAGTACTTC.

This clone was observed a few times. The J gene is TRBJ2-2, the V gene TRBV19; TRBD2 matches 8 bases. The germline V gene has CDR1 LNHDA and CDR2 SQIVND (reference sequence). The CDR3 is made up of 15 amino acids. Trimming cost V 5 bases and J 1 base; bases outside gene matches: 3. In nucleotides, the CDR3 is TGTGCCAGTAGTCCTCTAGCGGGGAACACCGGGGAGCTGTTTTTT. Its translation: CASSPLAGNTGELFF.

V is TRBV29-1 and J is TRBJ2-4; 7 bases agree with TRBD2. V trimming: 4 bases; J trimming: 1 base; junction bases outside the gene matches: 1. CDR1 is SQVTM, CDR2 ANQGSEA, per germline. This CDR3 comprises 13 residues. This chain's CDR3 is CSVVGGAKNIQYF. The CDR3 nucleotides read TGCAGCGTTGTCGGGGGGGCCAAAAACATTCAGTACTTC.